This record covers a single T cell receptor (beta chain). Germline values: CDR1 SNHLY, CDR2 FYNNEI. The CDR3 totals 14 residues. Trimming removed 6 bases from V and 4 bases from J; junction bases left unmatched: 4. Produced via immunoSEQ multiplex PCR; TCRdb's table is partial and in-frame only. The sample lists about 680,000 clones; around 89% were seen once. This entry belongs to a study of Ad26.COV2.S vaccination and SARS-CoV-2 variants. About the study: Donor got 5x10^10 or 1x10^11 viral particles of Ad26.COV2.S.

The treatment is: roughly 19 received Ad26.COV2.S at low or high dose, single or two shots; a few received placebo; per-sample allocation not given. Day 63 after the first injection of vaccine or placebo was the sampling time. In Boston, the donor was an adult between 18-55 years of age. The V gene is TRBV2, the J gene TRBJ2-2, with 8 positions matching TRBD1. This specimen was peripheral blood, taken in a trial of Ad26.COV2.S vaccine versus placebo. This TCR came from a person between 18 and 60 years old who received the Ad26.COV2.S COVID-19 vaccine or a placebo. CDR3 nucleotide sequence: TGTGCCAGCAGGCAGGGGGCCGCCACCGGGGAGCTGTTTTTT. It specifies CASRQGAATGELFF. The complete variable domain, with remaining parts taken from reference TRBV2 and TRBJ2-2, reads EPEVTQTPSHQVTQMGQEVILRCVPISNHLYFYWYRQILGQKVEFLVSFYNNEISEKSEIFDDQFSVERPDGSNFTLKIRSTKLEDSAMYFCASRQGAATGELFFGEGSRLTVL.